The 2 T cell receptor beta chains given below trace back to one sample, sequenced in a study of glioma-infiltrating T cells. Amplification of TCR alpha and beta CDR3 regions from RNA used iRepertoire nested multiplex PCR. TCRdb fed the multiplex PCR reads into MiXCR, producing one record per CDR3 protein. The data show about 190,000 distinct CDR3 sequences, around 32% seen once. Sequenced input: glioma tissue, nonneoplastic brain tissue, or PBMCs (not recorded which). The receptors originated from a human donor with low-grade glioma or glioblastoma, undergoing nonglioma brain surgery, or in good health (not recorded which).

This clonotype was recorded many times. The CDR3 DNA is TGTGCCAGCTCCCCACTAGCGGGAGTATACGAGCAGTACTTC. It yields the protein CASSPLAGVYEQYF. The chain recombines TRBV6-2 or TRBV6-3 with TRBJ2-7; TRBD2 matches at 11 bases. V trimming: 8 bases; J trimming: 4 bases; junction bases outside the gene matches: 7. The germline gives CDR1 MNHEY, CDR2 SVGEGT. The CDR3 runs 14 residues.

Comment on this clonotype: A much larger clone is a single base away; this may be a read error. The rearrangement links TRBV29-1 to TRBJ2-7; D not certain. Germline V gene lookup returns CDR1 SQVTM and CDR2 ANQGSEA. The CDR3 is 13 residues long. V lost 2 bases to trimming and J lost 7 bases, with 15 bases between them. CDR3: CSVEPSSYNEQYF. The CDR3 bases are TGCAGCGTTGAACCCAGCTCCTACAATGAGCAGTACTTC.